This is a list of T cell receptor beta chains from one sample in a study of blood T cell repertoires in COVID-19. Generated by immunoSEQ multiplex PCR, the TCRdb table keeps only in-frame clones and is missing some. The table has 95,000 to 150,000 clones, 85% seen once. Specimen: peripheral blood. The source of these receptors is an older man with active or convalescent COVID-19. Each CDR3 is given with its conserved first and last residue. The order of the fields is CDR3 length, clone size, D gene, V gene, J gene, CDR3 protein, CDR3 DNA. A D gene is named only where the DNA matches it firmly. Only some rows state a clone size, as once, few, many or a class for expanded clones.

14,-,TRBD2,TRBV3-1/TRBV3-2,TRBJ2-5,CASSQVGGEETQYF,TGTGCCAGCAGCCAAGTGGGGGGGGAGGAGACCCAGTACTTC
17,-,TRBD2,TRBV15,TRBJ2-5,CATSRDLISGGQETQYF,TGTGCCACCAGCAGAGATCTTATTAGCGGGGGGCAAGAGACCCAGTACTTC
15,-,-,TRBV5-1,TRBJ2-3,CASSFQGSGTDTQYF,TGCGCCAGCAGCTTTCAGGGGAGCGGCACAGATACGCAGTATTTT
14,-,-,TRBV11-2,TRBJ2-1,CASSFLDSYNEQFF,TGTGCCAGCAGTTTCCTCGACAGCTACAATGAGCAGTTCTTC
17,-,TRBD1,TRBV7-8,TRBJ1-5,CASSLEDREAFNQPQHF,TGTGCCAGCAGCTTAGAGGACAGGGAGGCCTTCAATCAGCCCCAGCATTTT
14,-,TRBD1,TRBV7-9,TRBJ2-5,CASSLTGGAKTQYF,TGTGCCAGCAGCTTGACAGGGGGGGCGAAGACCCAGTACTTC
13,-,-,TRBV19,TRBJ2-7,CASSGLRSYEQYF,TGTGCCAGTAGTGGTCTGAGATCCTACGAGCAGTACTTC
17,-,TRBD2,TRBV24-1,TRBJ2-3,CATSDPRTSGRTDTQYF,TGTGCCACCAGTGACCCGAGGACTAGCGGACGCACAGATACGCAGTATTTT
14,-,TRBD1,TRBV9,TRBJ1-1,CASSFGQENTEAFF,TGTGCCAGCAGCTTCGGACAGGAGAACACTGAAGCTTTCTTT
17,-,-,TRBV4-3,TRBJ1-4,CASSQDYRTATNEKLFF,TGCGCCAGCAGCCAAGATTATAGGACAGCAACTAATGAAAAACTGTTTTTT
16,-,TRBD1,TRBV3-1/TRBV3-2,TRBJ2-7,CASSRNPGTGGYEQYF,TGTGCCAGCAGCCGGAACCCCGGGACAGGGGGCTACGAGCAGTACTTC
16,-,TRBD1,TRBV15,TRBJ2-5,CATSKGHQGAWETQYF,TGTGCCACCAGCAAAGGCCACCAGGGGGCATGGGAGACCCAGTACTTC
15,-,-,TRBV3-1/TRBV3-2,TRBJ1-4,CASSQGVQTNEKLFF,TGTGCCAGCAGCCAAGGGGTACAGACCAATGAAAAACTGTTTTTT
14,once,TRBD2,TRBV28,TRBJ2-5,CASARGGGSMTQYF,TGTGCCAGTGCCCGGGGGGGCGGTAGTATGACCCAGTACTTC
15,-,-,TRBV7-2,TRBJ2-1,CASSLFGGSYNEQFF,TGTGCCAGCAGCTTATTCGGGGGCTCCTACAATGAGCAGTTCTTC
15,-,TRBD1,TRBV7-9,TRBJ1-5,CASYRTGWSNQPQHF,TGTGCCAGCTATAGGACAGGGTGGAGCAATCAGCCCCAGCATTTT
13,-,-,TRBV7-2,TRBJ2-2,CASSLIPHGELFF,TGTGCCAGCAGCTTAATCCCCCACGGGGAGCTGTTTTTT
14,-,-,TRBV9,TRBJ1-1,CASSTSLGNTEAFF,TGTGCCAGCAGCACTAGTCTCGGAAACACTGAAGCTTTCTTT
16,-,TRBD2,TRBV6-6,TRBJ2-1,CASSYGGLAVGNEQFF,TGTGCCAGCAGTTACGGGGGACTAGCAGTGGGCAATGAGCAGTTCTTC
14,-,-,TRBV6-2/TRBV6-3,TRBJ1-1,CASSFTGANTEAFF,TGTGCCAGCAGTTTTACAGGAGCGAACACTGAAGCTTTCTTT
16,-,TRBD1,TRBV10-3,TRBJ1-2,CAISLRGSGPTYGYTF,TGTGCCATCAGTCTCAGGGGGTCCGGCCCGACCTATGGCTACACCTTC
17,-,TRBD2,TRBV18,TRBJ2-5,CASSAAGTSGGRETQYF,TGTGCCAGCTCAGCCGCCGGGACTAGCGGAGGACGGGAGACCCAGTACTTC
14,-,-,TRBV5-5,TRBJ2-7,CASSGLLNSYEQYF,TGTGCCAGCTCGGGACTGCTAAATTCCTACGAGCAGTACTTC
12,-,-,TRBV12-3/TRBV12-4,TRBJ1-2,CASSFNTYGYTF,TGTGCCAGCAGTTTTAACACCTATGGCTACACCTTC
12,-,-,TRBV30,TRBJ1-1,CAWSVTRAGAFF,TGTGCCTGGAGTGTTACAAGGGCGGGAGCTTTCTTT
15,few,TRBD1,TRBV28,TRBJ1-6,CASSLMGQGVSPLHF,TGTGCCAGCAGTTTAATGGGACAGGGGGTTTCACCCCTCCACTTT
15,-,-,TRBV6-5,TRBJ2-7,CASSRRADKAYEQYF,TGTGCCAGCAGCCGCCGAGCGGATAAAGCCTACGAGCAGTACTTC
14,-,-,TRBV2,TRBJ1-1,CASSEGSRGTEAFF,TGTGCCAGCAGTGAGGGCAGTAGGGGCACTGAAGCTTTCTTT
18,once,TRBD1,TRBV19,TRBJ2-3,CASSPDRVGILSTDTQYF,TGTGCCAGTAGTCCCGACAGGGTTGGGATCCTTAGCACAGATACGCAGTATTTT
14,-,-,TRBV15,TRBJ1-5,CATSRDPDFQPQHF,TGTGCCACCAGCAGAGATCCGGACTTTCAGCCCCAGCATTTT
16,-,-,TRBV5-1,TRBJ2-1,CASSLVSGSSYNEQFF,TGCGCCAGCAGCTTGGTTAGCGGTAGCTCCTACAATGAGCAGTTCTTC
15,-,TRBD1,TRBV4-2,TRBJ2-7,CASSQIDRVYYEQYF,TGTGCCAGCAGCCAAATCGACAGGGTCTACTACGAGCAGTACTTC
15,-,TRBD1,TRBV2,TRBJ1-1,CASSRDRGVVTEAFF,TGTGCCAGCAGTCGGGACAGGGGGGTGGTCACTGAAGCTTTCTTT
14,once,-,TRBV6-5,TRBJ2-1,CASRTASSYNEQFF,TGTGCCAGCAGGACAGCGAGCTCCTACAATGAGCAGTTCTTC
15,-,TRBD1,TRBV5-1,TRBJ1-1,CASSSPDRGNTEAFF,TGCGCCAGCAGCTCGCCCGACAGGGGGAACACTGAAGCTTTCTTT
13,-,TRBD2,TRBV29-1,TRBJ2-1,CSVGTSGTNEQFF,TGCAGCGTCGGGACTAGCGGGACTAATGAGCAGTTCTTC
15,-,TRBD1,TRBV12-5,TRBJ2-1,CASGYDRGLLNEQFF,TGTGCTAGTGGTTACGACAGGGGGCTATTAAATGAGCAGTTCTTC
18,-,-,TRBV5-1,TRBJ2-2,CASSLDARVEWRNGELFF,TGCGCCAGCAGCTTGGATGCGCGAGTAGAGTGGAGGAACGGGGAGCTGTTTTTT
14,-,TRBD1,TRBV5-1,TRBJ1-1,CASSPQGGGTEAFF,TGCGCCAGCAGCCCCCAGGGGGGTGGAACTGAAGCTTTCTTT
13,-,-,TRBV2,TRBJ1-1,CASSSNDRRKAFF,TGTGCCAGCAGTTCTAATGACAGAAGGAAAGCTTTCTTT
15,-,TRBD2,TRBV5-4,TRBJ2-7,CASSLAGGGRYEQYF,TGTGCCAGCAGCTTGGCCGGCGGGGGGCGATACGAGCAGTACTTC
16,-,TRBD2,TRBV9,TRBJ2-1,CASSFRTSGDYNEQFF,TGTGCCAGCAGCTTTCGGACTAGCGGGGACTACAATGAGCAGTTCTTC
14,-,TRBD1,TRBV11-3,TRBJ2-7,CASSSRQGTGEQYF,TGTGCCAGCAGCTCGCGACAGGGGACCGGAGAGCAGTACTTC
17,-,-,TRBV7-8,TRBJ1-1,CASSPRGGAGAHTEAFF,TGTGCCAGCAGCCCCCGGGGGGGGGCGGGGGCTCACACTGAAGCTTTCTTT
15,-,-,TRBV6-1,TRBJ1-4,CASSEQTGENEKLFF,TGTGCCAGCAGTGAGCAGACAGGAGAAAATGAAAAACTGTTTTTT
15,few,TRBD1,TRBV3-1/TRBV3-2,TRBJ1-6,CASSRLSGGLETLHF,TGTGCCAGCAGCCGCCTTTCAGGGGGTCTCGAGACCCTCCACTTT
15,-,-,TRBV27,TRBJ1-1,CASSPGDGLNTEAFF,TGTGCCAGCAGTCCGGGGGACGGGCTGAACACTGAAGCTTTCTTT
12,-,TRBD1,TRBV9,TRBJ2-4,CASSPGQGSAYF,TGTGCCAGCAGCCCTGGACAGGGGTCGGCGTACTTC
15,-,-,TRBV28,TRBJ2-7,CASRPPGTPTYEQYF,TGTGCCAGCAGGCCTCCCGGGACACCCACTTACGAGCAGTACTTC